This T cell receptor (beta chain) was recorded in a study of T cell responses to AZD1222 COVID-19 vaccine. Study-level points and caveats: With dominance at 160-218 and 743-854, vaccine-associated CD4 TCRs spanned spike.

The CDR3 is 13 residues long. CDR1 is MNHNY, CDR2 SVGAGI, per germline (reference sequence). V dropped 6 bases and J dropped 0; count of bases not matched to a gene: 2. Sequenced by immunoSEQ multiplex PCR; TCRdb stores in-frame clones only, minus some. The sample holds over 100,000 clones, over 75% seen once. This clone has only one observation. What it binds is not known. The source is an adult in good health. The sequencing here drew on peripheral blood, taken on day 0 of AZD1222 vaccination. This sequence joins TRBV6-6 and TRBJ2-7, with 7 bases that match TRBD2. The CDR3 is CASRRESSYEQYF. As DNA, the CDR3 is TGTGCCAGCAGGCGGGAGAGCTCCTACGAGCAGTACTTC.